This TCR beta chain was captured in a study of T-cell reconstitution after alpha-beta-depleted transplantation in children (dated by TCRdb to about 2016). Study-level background: Using TCR repertoire profiling, the study quantitatively followed how T-cell immune reconstitution unfolded in children after TCRalphabeta/CD19-depleted allogeneic hematopoietic cell transplantation.

Turning to this clonotype: Its antigen specificity is not known. Qualities for individual bases were not recorded, and no much larger clone is one base off.

Trimming takes 6 bases from V and 1 base from J, and the germline ends sit 15 bases apart. The CDR3 spans 14 residues, from the cysteine through the phenylalanine. The kept DNA is CDR3 alone, 42 bases in frame from the first base. CDR1 and CDR2 are drawn from the germline V gene (reference sequence): DFQATT, SNEGSKA. Library preparation was by PCR. Sequencing was performed on an Illumina HiSeq 2500. TCR libraries were prepared with molecular barcoding, using unique molecular identifiers to normalize TCRbeta repertoire quantification. TCRdb applied fastp at Q25 and MiXCR to the public reads, then kept only in-frame beta chains. Every distinct CDR3 protein forms one entry, paired with its most common genes and DNA. In this sample the table shows 230,000 or so distinct CDR3 sequences, more than 10% of which occur a single time. The ten biggest clones cover over 2.5% of the sample.

This specimen consisted of PBMCs from the stem cell graft donor, obtained from the stem cell graft. This chain is built from TRBV20-1 and TRBJ2-5; the D gene is perhaps TRBD1, from 5 matching bases. The receptor was isolated from a human donor who donated a stem cell graft to a child with acute lymphoblastic leukemia. The encoded CDR3 is CSAPPAGSQETQYF. The DNA sequence reads TGCAGTGCCCCCCCGGCAGGGTCCCAAGAGACCCAGTACTTC.